A single sample is the source of the 3 T cell receptor beta chains below, sequenced in a study of cytomegalovirus exposure and HLA in healthy donors. The table came from immunoSEQ multiplex PCR; TCRdb's copy has only in-frame clones and leaves some out. The repertoire holds more than 300,000 clones, with roughly 90% as singletons. The sample comprised PBMCs. Receptors originate from a woman between 18 and 30 years old in good health and CMV-seronegative.

A word on this clone: At one of its ends the junction is not consistent with the germline gene, which may arise from a read error. This chain uses TRBV18 with TRBJ2-7; D is undetermined. CDR3 size: 13 residues. The germline CDR1 and CDR2 sequences are KGHSH and LQKENI. The chain's CDR3 is CASSPPTGYEQYF. CDR3 DNA sequence: TGTGCCAGCTCCCCACCAACTGGCTACGAGCAGTACTTC. Looking up the rest from reference TRBV18 and TRBJ2-7 gives the full variable domain: NAGVMQNPRHLVRRRGQEARLRCSPMKGHSHVYWYRQLPEEGLKFMVYLQKENIIDESGMPKERFSAEFPKEGPSILRIQQVVRGDSAAYFCASSPPTGYEQYFGPGTRLTVT.

The chain couples TRBV11-2 to TRBJ2-1, with D possibly matching TRBD2 (6 bases). Trimming pared 7 bases from V and 0 bases from J, leaving 16 bases between. The CDR3 length is 16 residues. The germline V gene encodes CDR1 SGHAT and CDR2 FQNNGV. CDR3 amino acids: CASMGTEGSSYNEQFF. As DNA, the CDR3 is TGTGCCAGCATGGGAACGGAGGGGAGCTCCTACAATGAGCAGTTCTTC.

This clone was counted between two and nine times. The rearrangement links TRBV7-3 to TRBJ2-2; D call uncertain. The germline V gene encodes CDR1 SGHTA and CDR2 FQGTGA. This CDR3 is built from 14 residues. Trimming took 3 bases from V and 5 from J, leaving 10 bases between them. This CDR3 reads CASSFHSETGELFF. In DNA, the CDR3 is TGTGCCAGCAGCTTCCACTCCGAGACCGGGGAGCTGTTTTTT.